A single sample gave rise to the 6 T cell receptor beta chains below, sequenced in a study of blood T cell repertoires in COVID-19. The data were produced by immunoSEQ multiplex PCR, yet TCRdb's version contains in-frame clones alone and is incomplete. This repertoire shows some 190,000 clones, about three quarters found once; its top ten account for more than 6.5%. Sample: peripheral blood. The receptor set was obtained from a woman in her forties or fifties with active or convalescent COVID-19.

This rearrangement joins TRBV28 to TRBJ1-2; TRBD1 matches at 7 bases. CDR3 length: 11 residues. CDR1 MDHEN and CDR2 SYDVKM come from the germline V gene. V lost 4 bases and J lost 8; bases outside the gene matches: 1. This chain's CDR3 is CASSSRGGYTF. In DNA, the CDR3 is TGTGCCAGCAGTTCCAGGGGGGGCTACACCTTC.

V and J are TRBV4-2 and TRBJ2-7; 11 bases align to TRBD2. After removal of 4 bases from V and 0 bases from J, the junction contained 8 bases not matched to a gene. Germline V gene data show CDR1 as LGHNA and CDR2 as YNFKEQ. This CDR3 is built from 17 residues. The CDR3 DNA sequence: TGTGCCAGCAGCCGGCGGACTAGCGGGCAAAGCTCCTACGAGCAGTACTTC. It encodes CASSRRTSGQSSYEQYF.

The gene calls are TRBV28 and TRBJ2-7; TRBD1 agrees at 7 bases. This CDR3 region has 13 residues. Trimming at V came to 9 bases and at J to 3 bases, leaving 8 bases not matched to a gene. CDR1 and CDR2 from the germline V gene are MDHEN and SYDVKM. The chain's CDR3 is CASRQGVNYEQYF. The CDR3 nucleotides read TGTGCCAGTCGCCAGGGGGTTAACTACGAGCAGTACTTC.

V is TRBV5-1 and J is TRBJ2-1, with a tentative D call TRBD2 (6 bases). V lost 4 bases and J 0 bases, leaving 14 bases between the germline ends. In germline, CDR1 is SGHRS, CDR2 YFSETQ. This CDR3 has 16 amino acids. CDR3 nucleotide sequence: TGCGCCAGCAGCACAGCTAGCGCGGGCTCCTACAATGAGCAGTTCTTC. Translating it yields CASSTASAGSYNEQFF.

V gene TRBV5-5 combines with J gene TRBJ2-7; TRBD2 matches 7 bases. From germline, CDR1 is SGHKS and CDR2 YYEKEE (reference sequence). V dropped 5 bases and J dropped 0; count of bases not matched to a gene: 5. CDR3 length: 14 residues. CDR3 region: CASSRSGDSYEQYF. DNA for the CDR3: TGTGCCAGCAGTAGGAGCGGGGACTCCTACGAGCAGTACTTC.

The rearrangement uses TRBV4-3 and TRBJ2-1; 12 positions match TRBD2. J was trimmed by 5 bases and V by 2 bases; bases with no gene match: 4. The CDR3 runs 16 residues. Germline V gives CDR1 LGHNA, CDR2 YSLEER. The chain's CDR3 is CASSQQTSGSNNEQFF. Here the CDR3 DNA reads TGCGCCAGCAGCCAACAGACTAGCGGGAGCAACAATGAGCAGTTCTTC.